Presented here are 8 T cell receptor beta chains from one specimen sequenced in a study of cytomegalovirus exposure and HLA in healthy donors. Researchers ran the PCR with 60 Vbeta and 13 Jbeta primers. TCRdb's copy holds only in-frame clones and misses some; the assay was immunoSEQ multiplex PCR. Found here are about 60,000 clones, around 79% of them singletons; the top ten hold approximately 2.4%. Material for sequencing was PBMCs. These receptor sequences come from a female donor in good health and CMV-seronegative.

The chain joins TRBV9 to TRBJ2-3; TRBD2 agrees at 11 bases. Looked up from germline, CDR1 is SGDLS and CDR2 is YYNGEE. The CDR3 totals 18 residues. V shed 0 bases, J shed 0 bases, and the junction held 6 bases outside the gene matches. CDR3 amino acids: CASSVGLAGGRSTDTQYF. In nucleotides, the CDR3 is TGTGCCAGCAGCGTAGGTCTAGCGGGGGGCCGTAGCACAGATACGCAGTATTTT.

The rearrangement joins TRBV5-6 to TRBJ2-1; TRBD2 matches at 7 bases. From germline, CDR1 is SGHDT and CDR2 YYEEEE. V shed 0 bases, J shed 8 bases, and the junction held 8 bases outside the gene matches. The CDR3 sequence is 15 residues long. Written as DNA, the CDR3 is TGTGCCAGCAGCTTGGGGAGCGGGAAGGTCTATGAGCAGTTCTTC. Translation gives CASSLGSGKVYEQFF.

The CDR3 here is CASSQGGQQHQPQHF. The DNA for the CDR3 is TGCGCCAGCAGCCAAGGGGGACAGCAACATCAGCCCCAGCATTTT. V usage is TRBV4-3 and J usage is TRBJ1-5; TRBD1 agrees at 7 bases. This CDR3 is 15 amino acids long. Germline lookup yields CDR1 LGHNA and CDR2 YSLEER. The V segment lost 1 base and the J segment 5 bases; nucleotides outside the gene matches: 5.

This chain joins TRBV5-8 and TRBJ1-1, with 7 bases identical to TRBD1. The CDR3 is 13 amino acids. V dropped 5 bases and J dropped 5; count of bases not matched to a gene: 6. The germline gives CDR1 SGHTS, CDR2 YDEGEE. The CDR3 reads CASSVDRWTEAFF. Here the CDR3 DNA reads TGTGCCAGCAGTGTGGACAGGTGGACTGAAGCTTTCTTT.

A note on this clone: Other nucleotide sequences in the sample specify the same CDR3. The V call is TRBV18, the J call TRBJ2-7; the match to TRBD1 covers 10 bases. Trimming cost V 3 bases and J 2 bases; bases outside gene matches: 4. CDR3 length: 15 amino acids. Germline V gene data show CDR1 as KGHSH and CDR2 as LQKENI. In DNA, the CDR3 is TGTGCCAGCTCACCCCCGGGACAGGGGCCCTACGAGCAGTACTTC. Protein: CASSPPGQGPYEQYF.

The chain links TRBV28 to TRBJ1-1, with D maybe TRBD1 (6 bases). The CDR3 covers 16 residues. V lost 5 bases, J lost 6 bases, and 22 bases lay in between. Germline CDR1 reads MDHEN; CDR2 reads SYDVKM. The CDR3 sequence is CASSLGGASSFPEAFF. CDR3 DNA: TGTGCCAGCAGTCTGGGGGGGGCGTCTTCCTTTCCTGAAGCTTTCTTT.

This chain uses TRBV29-1 with TRBJ1-1; D may be TRBD1 (6 bases). Germline assignment: CDR1 SQVTM and CDR2 ANQGSEA. Trimming removed 7 bases from V and 4 bases from J, with 13 bases in between. This CDR3 is built from 12 residues. This CDR3 is CSAWEGVTEAFF. CDR3 DNA sequence: TGCAGCGCTTGGGAGGGGGTCACTGAAGCTTTCTTT.

This clone was observed a few times. The chain's CDR3 is CASSPGQYNSPLHF. The CDR3 nucleotides read TGTGCCAGCAGCCCGGGACAGTATAATTCACCCCTCCACTTT. This sequence joins TRBV5-6 and TRBJ1-6, with 7 bases identical to TRBD1. The J segment lost 4 bases and the V segment lost 4 bases, leaving 2 bases of the junction unmatched. Per the germline V gene, CDR1 is SGHDT and CDR2 is YYEEEE. The CDR3 is 14 residues long. The full variable domain, rest sourced from reference TRBV5-6 and TRBJ1-6, is DAGVTQSPTHLIKTRGQQVTLRCSPKSGHDTVSWYQQALGQGPQFIFQYYEEEERQRGNFPDRFSGHQFPNYSSELNVNALLLGDSALYLCASSPGQYNSPLHFGNGTRLTVT.